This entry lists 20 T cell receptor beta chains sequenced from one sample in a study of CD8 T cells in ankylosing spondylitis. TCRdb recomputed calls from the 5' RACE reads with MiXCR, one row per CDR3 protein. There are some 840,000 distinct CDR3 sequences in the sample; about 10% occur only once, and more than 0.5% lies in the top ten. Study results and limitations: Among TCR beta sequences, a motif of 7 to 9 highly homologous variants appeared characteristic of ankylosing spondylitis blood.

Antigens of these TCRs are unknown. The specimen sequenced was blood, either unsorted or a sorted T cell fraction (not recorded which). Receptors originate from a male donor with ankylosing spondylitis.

The DNA for the CDR3 is TGTGCCACCAGCCGGGACAGGAATGAAAAACTGTTTTTT. It specifies CATSRDRNEKLFF. The V gene is TRBV15, the J gene TRBJ1-4; 8 bases map to TRBD1. The trim removed 5 bases at V and 5 bases at J, leaving 1 base unmatched. The CDR3 length is 13 residues. Germline V gene sequence: CDR1 LNHNV, CDR2 YYDKDF (reference sequence).

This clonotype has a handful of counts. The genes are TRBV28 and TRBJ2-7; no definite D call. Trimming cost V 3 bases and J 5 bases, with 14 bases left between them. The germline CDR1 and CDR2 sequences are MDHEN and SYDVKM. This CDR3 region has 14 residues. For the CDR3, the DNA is TGTGCCAGCAGTTTCGGGCGTCGACGAGACGAGCAGTACTTC. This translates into CASSFGRRRDEQYF.

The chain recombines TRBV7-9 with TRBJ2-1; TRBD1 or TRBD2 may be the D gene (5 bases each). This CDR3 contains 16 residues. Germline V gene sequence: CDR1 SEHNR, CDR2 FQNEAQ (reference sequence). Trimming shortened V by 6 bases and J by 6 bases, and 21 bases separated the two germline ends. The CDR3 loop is CASSPLGQGEGNEQFF. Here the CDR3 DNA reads TGTGCCAGCAGTCCCCTCGGGCAGGGTGAGGGCAATGAGCAGTTCTTC.

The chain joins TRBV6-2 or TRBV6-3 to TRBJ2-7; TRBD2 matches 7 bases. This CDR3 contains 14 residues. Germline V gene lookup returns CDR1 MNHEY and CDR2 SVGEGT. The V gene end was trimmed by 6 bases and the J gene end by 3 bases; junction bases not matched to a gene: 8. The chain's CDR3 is CASRGSAGLYEQYF. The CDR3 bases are TGTGCCAGCAGAGGTTCAGCGGGACTCTACGAGCAGTACTTC.

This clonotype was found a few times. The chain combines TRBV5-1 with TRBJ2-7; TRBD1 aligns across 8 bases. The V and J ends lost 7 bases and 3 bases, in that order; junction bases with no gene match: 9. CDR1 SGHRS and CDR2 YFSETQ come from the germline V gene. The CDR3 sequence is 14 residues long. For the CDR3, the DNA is TGCGCCAGCCGCCCCAGGACAGGGTACTACGAGCAGTACTTC. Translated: CASRPRTGYYEQYF. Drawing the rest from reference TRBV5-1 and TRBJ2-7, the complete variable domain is KAGVTQTPRYLIKTRGQQVTLSCSPISGHRSVSWYQQTPGQGLQFLFEYFSETQRNKGNFPGRFSGRQFSNSRSEMNVSTLELGDSALYLCASRPRTGYYEQYFGPGTRLTVT.

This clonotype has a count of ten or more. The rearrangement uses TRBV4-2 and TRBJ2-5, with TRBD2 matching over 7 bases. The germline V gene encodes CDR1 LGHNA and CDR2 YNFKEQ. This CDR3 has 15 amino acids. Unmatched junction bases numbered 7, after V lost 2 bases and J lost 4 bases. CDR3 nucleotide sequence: TGTGCCAGCAGCCAACAAGCGGGACGGGGAGAGACCCAGTACTTC. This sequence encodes CASSQQAGRGETQYF.

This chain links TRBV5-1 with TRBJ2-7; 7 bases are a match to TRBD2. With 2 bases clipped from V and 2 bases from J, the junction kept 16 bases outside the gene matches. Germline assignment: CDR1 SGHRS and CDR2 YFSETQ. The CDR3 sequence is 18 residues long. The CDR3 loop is CASSFGPSQPGGTYEQYF. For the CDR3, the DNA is TGCGCCAGCAGCTTCGGGCCGTCTCAACCGGGGGGAACCTACGAGCAGTACTTC.

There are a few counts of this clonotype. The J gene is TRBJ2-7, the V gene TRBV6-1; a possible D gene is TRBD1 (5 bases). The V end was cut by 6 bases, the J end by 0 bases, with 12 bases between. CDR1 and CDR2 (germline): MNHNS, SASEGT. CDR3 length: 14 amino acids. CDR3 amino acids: CASRKGSSSYEQYF. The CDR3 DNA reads TGTGCCAGCAGAAAGGGGTCGTCCTCCTACGAGCAGTACTTC.

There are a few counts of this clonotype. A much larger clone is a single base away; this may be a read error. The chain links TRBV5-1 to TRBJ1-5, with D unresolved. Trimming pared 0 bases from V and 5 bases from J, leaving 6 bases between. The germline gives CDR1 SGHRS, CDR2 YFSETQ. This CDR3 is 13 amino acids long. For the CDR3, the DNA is TGCGCCAGCAGCTTGGACCCCGATCAGCCCCAGCATTTT. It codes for CASSLDPDQPQHF.

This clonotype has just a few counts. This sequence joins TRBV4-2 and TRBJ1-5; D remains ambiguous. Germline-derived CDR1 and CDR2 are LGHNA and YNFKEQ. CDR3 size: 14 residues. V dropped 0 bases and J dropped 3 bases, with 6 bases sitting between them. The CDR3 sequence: CASSQEAFNQPQHF. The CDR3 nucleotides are TGTGCCAGCAGCCAAGAGGCGTTCAATCAGCCCCAGCATTTT.

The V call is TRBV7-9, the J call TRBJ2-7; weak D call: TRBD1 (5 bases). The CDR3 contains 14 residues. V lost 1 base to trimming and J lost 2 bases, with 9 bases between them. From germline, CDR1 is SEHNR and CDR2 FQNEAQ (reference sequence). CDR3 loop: CASSLGRQPYEQYF. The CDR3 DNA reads TGTGCCAGCAGCTTAGGGCGACAGCCCTACGAGCAGTACTTC.

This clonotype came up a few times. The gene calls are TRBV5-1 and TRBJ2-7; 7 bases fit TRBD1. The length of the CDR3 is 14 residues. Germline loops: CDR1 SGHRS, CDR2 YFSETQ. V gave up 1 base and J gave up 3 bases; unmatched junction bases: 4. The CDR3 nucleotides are TGCGCCAGCAGCTTGACAGGGGTTGGCTACGAGCAGTACTTC. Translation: CASSLTGVGYEQYF.

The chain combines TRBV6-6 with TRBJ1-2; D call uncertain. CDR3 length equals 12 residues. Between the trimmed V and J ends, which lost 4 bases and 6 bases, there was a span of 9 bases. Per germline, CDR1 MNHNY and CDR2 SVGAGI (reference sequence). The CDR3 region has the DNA TGTGCCAGCAGTTCTGGGAGTGATGGCTACACCTTC. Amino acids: CASSSGSDGYTF.

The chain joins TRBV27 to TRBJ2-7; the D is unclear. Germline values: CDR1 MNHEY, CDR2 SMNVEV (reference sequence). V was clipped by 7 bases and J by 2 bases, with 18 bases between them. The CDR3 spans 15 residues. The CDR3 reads CASKFLEAPTYEQYF. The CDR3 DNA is TGTGCCAGCAAATTCCTAGAGGCCCCGACCTACGAGCAGTACTTC.

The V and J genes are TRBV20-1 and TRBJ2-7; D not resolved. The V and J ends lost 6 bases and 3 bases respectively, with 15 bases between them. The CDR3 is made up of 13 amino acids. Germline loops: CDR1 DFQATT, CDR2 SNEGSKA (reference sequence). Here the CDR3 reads CSAVVGFFYEQYF. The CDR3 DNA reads TGCAGTGCCGTAGTTGGGTTTTTCTACGAGCAGTACTTC.

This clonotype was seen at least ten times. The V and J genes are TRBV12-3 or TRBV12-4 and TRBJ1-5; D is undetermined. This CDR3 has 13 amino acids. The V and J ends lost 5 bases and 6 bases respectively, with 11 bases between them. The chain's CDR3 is CASSPQTSQPQHF. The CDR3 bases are TGTGCCAGCAGTCCCCAGACGAGTCAGCCCCAGCATTTT.

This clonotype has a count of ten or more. The chain's CDR3 is CASSLDRGYEQFF. The CDR3 bases are TGTGCCAGCAGCTTGGACCGGGGTTATGAGCAGTTCTTC. The J gene is TRBJ2-1, the V gene TRBV5-6; a possible D gene is TRBD2 (5 bases). The CDR3 spans 13 residues. Germline V gene sequence: CDR1 SGHDT, CDR2 YYEEEE. V lost 0 bases and J lost 8, with 9 bases in between.

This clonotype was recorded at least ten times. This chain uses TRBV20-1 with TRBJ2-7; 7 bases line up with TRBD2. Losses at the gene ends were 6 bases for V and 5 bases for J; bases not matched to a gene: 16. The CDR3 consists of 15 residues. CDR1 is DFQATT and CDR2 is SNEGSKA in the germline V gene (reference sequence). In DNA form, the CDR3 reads TGCAGTGCGAACATAGCTGGGAGGGTTGGCGACGAGCAGTACTTC. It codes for CSANIAGRVGDEQYF.

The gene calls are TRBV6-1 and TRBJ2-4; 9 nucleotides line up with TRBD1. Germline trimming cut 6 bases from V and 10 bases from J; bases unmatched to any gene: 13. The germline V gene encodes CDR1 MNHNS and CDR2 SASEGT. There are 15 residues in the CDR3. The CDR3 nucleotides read TGTGCCAGCAGCGGGAGAACAGGGGGCCCGTCAATTCAGTACTTC. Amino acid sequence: CASSGRTGGPSIQYF.

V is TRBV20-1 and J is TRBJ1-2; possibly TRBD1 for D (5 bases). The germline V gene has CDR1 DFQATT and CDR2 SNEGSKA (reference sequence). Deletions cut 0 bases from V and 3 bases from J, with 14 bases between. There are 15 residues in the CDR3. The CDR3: CSARDPRDGDYGYTF. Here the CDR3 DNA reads TGCAGTGCTAGAGACCCTAGGGACGGGGACTATGGCTACACCTTC.